The present TCR beta chain was sequenced within a study of cytomegalovirus exposure and HLA in healthy donors. Whole-study context: An early data release held tens of millions of unique TCRs from HLA-typed donors. General study findings and limits: Reportedly, cytomegalovirus status was diagnosed with high sensitivity and specificity. When analyzed later, a missense DCLRE1C variant was found to be linked to TCR beta V- and J-gene trimming.

Of note for this clone: Its specificity is unknown.

PCR amplification relied on 60 Vbeta primers (plus 13 Jbeta primers). Some clones are missing from TCRdb's copy, which holds only in-frame ones; the method was immunoSEQ multiplex PCR. Of about 150,000 clones listed, about 80% are singletons. The junction had 6 bases not matched to a gene; V was cut back by 4 bases and J by 4 bases. The CDR3 spans 15 residues. The germline V gene has CDR1 MGHRA and CDR2 YSYEKL. The V call is TRBV4-1, the J call TRBJ2-1; 8 bases line up with TRBD1. The sample was PBMCs. The TCR was taken from a woman aged 45-59 years in good health and CMV-seropositive. The CDR3 protein is CASSPRQGRYNEQFF. As DNA, the CDR3 is TGCGCCAGCAGCCCTCGACAGGGGCGATACAATGAGCAGTTCTTC.